The sequence of this T cell receptor (beta chain) was determined in a study of cytomegalovirus exposure and HLA in healthy donors (TCRdb year 2017). Regarding the complete study: According to a later analysis, the 120 or so validation repertoires were produced on the same platform as the approximately 690 repertoires of the first cohort. The study aimed to test whether cataloging public T cell receptors could reveal signatures of past pathogen exposure. A separate validation cohort of 100 to 150 different subjects was used in addition to the approximately 670-subject first cohort. The study combined high-throughput TCR immunosequencing, statistical association of individual TCRs with disease status, and machine learning to predict cytomegalovirus infection status.

The library was obtained by the immunoSEQ multiplex PCR assay. The published analysis was carried out like this. To diagnose cytomegalovirus status from the catalog of TCR beta chain sequences, a statistical classification framework was built. TCRdb retrieved this table from immuneACCESS and kept in-frame rearrangements only. Not all clones are present; in checked studies, unresolved V genes account for under half, and no reason is known for the remainder. The V and J calls and clone size come from that table; D and trimming were worked out from the DNA. For this sample the table gives some 170,000 clones, of which 85% to 90% were detected only once. The top ten clones comprise around 6% of the sample. Results and caveats for the whole study, not just this receptor: The study gave a list of 150 to 200 TCR beta chains associated with cytomegalovirus. Most TCR sequences were observed very rarely across donors, whereas some public TCRs were present in many individuals. The validation cohort had no HLA typing available for a later analysis, so co-occurrence within that cohort was assessed over all 120 or so repertoires. It was suggested by the authors that the approach could potentially be generalized to other disease states and immunological phenotypes. A later analysis found that TCRs clustered in the first cohort also tended to co-occur in the roughly 120 validation repertoires, with 90% to 95% of cluster scores above 0. Cytomegalovirus status was reported to be diagnosed by the classifier with high specificity and sensitivity in both the original and validation cohorts. In vitro tests confirmed that a few of the cytomegalovirus-associated TCR beta chains recognize cytomegalovirus antigens.

The donors were included in the validation cohort of over a hundred subjects, a group kept apart from the 666-subject first cohort. To note about this clone: Its antigen is currently not known. Base qualities are missing; no much larger clone stands one base away.

This receptor was identified in a woman aged 25 to 39 in good health and CMV-seronegative. Sequenced input: PBMCs.

The nucleotide sequence reads TGTGCCAGCAGTTTAGGACGGATCACAGATACGCAGTATTTT. This encodes CASSLGRITDTQYF. Recombination joined TRBV27 with TRBJ2-3; no D segment can be confidently identified. Including cysteine and phenylalanine, the CDR3 has 14 amino acids. Of the read, only the CDR3 DNA is kept; its 42 bases are in frame from base 1. CDR1 MNHEY and CDR2 SMNVEV were looked up in the germline V gene (reference sequence). Between the V and J ends, shortened by 2 bases and 2 bases respectively, the junction contains 8 bases.